This T cell receptor beta chain is drawn from a study of blood T cell repertoires in COVID-19. V gave up 1 base and J gave up 0 bases, with 8 bases separating them. This CDR3 comprises 15 residues. Germline V gene data show CDR1 as SGHVS and CDR2 as FNYEAQ. Individuals drawn from about 26 US areas were roughly 18 to 95 years old. Sequencing used immunoSEQ multiplex PCR; TCRdb keeps in-frame clones, though not all of them. The sample yields approximately 200,000 clones, around 85% seen once. The sequencing input was PBMCs or T cells enriched from blood (not recorded which). The rearrangement uses TRBV7-6 and TRBJ2-3; no definite D call. The clonotype originates from a man aged 35-49 years who had recovered from COVID-19. In DNA, the CDR3 is TGTGCCAGCAGCTTAGGGGCCCATAGCACAGATACGCAGTATTTT. Encoded protein: CASSLGAHSTDTQYF.